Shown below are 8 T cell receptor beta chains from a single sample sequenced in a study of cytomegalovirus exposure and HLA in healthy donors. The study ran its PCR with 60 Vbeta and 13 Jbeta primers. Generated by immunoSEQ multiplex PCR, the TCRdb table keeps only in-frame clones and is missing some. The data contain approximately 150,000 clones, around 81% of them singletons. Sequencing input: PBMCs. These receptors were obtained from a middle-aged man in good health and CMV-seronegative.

CDR3 DNA sequence: TGTGCCAGCTCACCAGGGCTAGCGGGAGGGTCAGATACGCAGTATTTT. It translates to CASSPGLAGGSDTQYF. The chain employs TRBV18 and TRBJ2-3; 12 bases line up with TRBD2. The ends lost 2 bases at V and 4 bases at J; junction bases unmatched: 4. CDR1 is KGHSH, CDR2 LQKENI, per germline. This CDR3 has 16 residues.

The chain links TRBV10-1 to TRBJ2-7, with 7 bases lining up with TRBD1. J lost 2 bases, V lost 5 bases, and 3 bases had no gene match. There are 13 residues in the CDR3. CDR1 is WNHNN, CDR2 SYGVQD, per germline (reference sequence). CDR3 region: CASSPGTAYEQYF. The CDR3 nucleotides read TGCGCCAGCAGTCCCGGGACAGCCTACGAGCAGTACTTC.

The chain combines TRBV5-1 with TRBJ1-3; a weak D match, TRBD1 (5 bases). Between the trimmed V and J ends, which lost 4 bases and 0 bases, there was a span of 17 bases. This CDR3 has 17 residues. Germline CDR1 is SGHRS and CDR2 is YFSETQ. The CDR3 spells CASSTSSQDYSGNTIYF. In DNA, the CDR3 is TGCGCCAGCAGCACCTCCTCACAGGACTACTCTGGAAACACCATATATTTT.

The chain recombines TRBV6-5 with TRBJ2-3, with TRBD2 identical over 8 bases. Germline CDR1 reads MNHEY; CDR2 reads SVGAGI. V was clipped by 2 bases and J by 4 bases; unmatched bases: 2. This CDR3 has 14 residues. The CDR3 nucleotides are TGTGCCAGCAGTTACATCGGGGGGGCAGATACGCAGTATTTT. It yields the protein CASSYIGGADTQYF.

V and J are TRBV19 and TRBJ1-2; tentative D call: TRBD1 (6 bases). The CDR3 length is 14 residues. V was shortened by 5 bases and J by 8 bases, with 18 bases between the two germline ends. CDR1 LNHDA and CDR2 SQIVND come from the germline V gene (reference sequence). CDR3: CASSGTGTTQGYTF. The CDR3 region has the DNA TGTGCCAGTAGTGGCACCGGGACAACACAAGGCTACACCTTC.

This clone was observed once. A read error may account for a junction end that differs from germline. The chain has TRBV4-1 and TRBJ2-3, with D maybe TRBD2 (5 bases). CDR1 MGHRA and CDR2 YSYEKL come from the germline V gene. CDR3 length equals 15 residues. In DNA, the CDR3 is TGTGCCAGCGATTCCGGAGCGGCCGAGGCAGATACGCAGTATTTT. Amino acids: CASDSGAAEADTQYF.

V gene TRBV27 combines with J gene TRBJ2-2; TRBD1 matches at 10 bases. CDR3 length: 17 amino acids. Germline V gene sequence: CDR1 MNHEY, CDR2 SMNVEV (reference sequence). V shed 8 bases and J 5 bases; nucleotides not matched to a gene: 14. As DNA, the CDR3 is TGTGCCAGCGGTGACAGGGGGCGCGAGTGGATAACCGGGGAGCTGTTTTTT. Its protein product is CASGDRGREWITGELFF.

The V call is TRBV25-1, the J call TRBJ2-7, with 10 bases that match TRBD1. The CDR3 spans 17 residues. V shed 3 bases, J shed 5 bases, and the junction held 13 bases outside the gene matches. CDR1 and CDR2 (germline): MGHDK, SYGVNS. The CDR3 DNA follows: TGTGCCAGCAGTGACTTCACTAGGACAGGGGGTCTGGACGAGCAGTACTTC. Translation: CASSDFTRTGGLDEQYF.